This section outlines one TCR beta chain sequence together with its context. This sample was taken from a study of control samples from healthy donors and cancer patients. Clones were read by immunoSEQ multiplex PCR, and TCRdb kept only the in-frame ones, dropping some. The sample includes more than 70,000 clones, about nine tenths of them seen just once. In germline, CDR1 is MNHEY, CDR2 SMNVEV (reference sequence). This CDR3 is built from 15 residues. Trimming at V came to 6 bases and at J to 3 bases, leaving 4 bases not matched to a gene. The specimen sequenced was PBMCs. The chain combines TRBV27 with TRBJ2-6; 8 bases agree with TRBD1. The source of this sequence is a man in his sixties with lung cancer. CDR3 nucleotide sequence: TGTGCCAGCAGGGACAGGGTCGGTGGGGCCAACGTCCTGACTTTC. It specifies CASRDRVGGANVLTF.